This TCR beta chain was profiled in a study of blood T cell repertoires in COVID-19. The V gene's germline CDR1 is GTSNPN and CDR2 SVGIG (reference sequence). Unmatched junction bases numbered 4, after V lost 0 bases and J lost 6 bases. The CDR3 sequence is 13 residues long. Profiled with immunoSEQ multiplex PCR; TCRdb holds only in-frame clones, not every one. Of approximately 380,000 clones in the sample, 88% were seen once. The gene calls are TRBV30 and TRBJ1-2; 7 nucleotides match TRBD1. Sequenced material: PBMCs or T cells enriched from blood (not recorded which). This clonotype was sampled from a woman aged 18-35 years who had recovered from COVID-19. CDR3 region: CAWSVGGLDGYTF. CDR3 nucleotide sequence: TGTGCCTGGAGTGTAGGGGGCTTGGATGGCTACACCTTC.